The clone carrying this TCR beta chain was detected a few times. This entry is derived from a study of T cell changes during pregnancy in multiple sclerosis. The CDR3 totals 14 residues. From germline, CDR1 is SEHNR and CDR2 FQNEAQ (reference sequence). Trimming stripped 4 bases from V and 7 bases from J, with 17 bases between. Assay: immunoSEQ multiplex PCR; the TCRdb copy retains only in-frame clones and omits some. In the table there are 85,000 to 100,000 clones, about 92% of which are singletons. Sequencing was performed on peripheral blood, taken in the first trimester of pregnancy. The receptor's source is a female donor with multiple sclerosis, enrolled in a pregnancy study. The chain carries TRBV7-9 and TRBJ2-7; the D gene is possibly TRBD1 (6 bases). CDR3 amino acids: CASSSRRRGREQYF. CDR3 sequence (DNA): TGTGCCAGCAGCTCCCGTCGCAGGGGAAGGGAGCAGTACTTC.